Following are 5 T cell receptor beta chains from one sample sequenced in a study of OX40 agonist ivuxolimab in advanced cancers. The data were produced by immunoSEQ multiplex PCR, yet TCRdb's version contains in-frame clones alone and is incomplete. The sample contains about 45,000 clones, just under 95% of which appear only once. The sample in question was CD4+ or CD8+ T cells sorted from blood, obtained in a trial of the OX40 agonist ivuxolimab. The receptors derive from an adult with an advanced solid tumor such as melanoma, head and neck, liver or kidney cancer.

The chain employs TRBV13 and TRBJ2-7; unclear D gene. Germline V gene sequence: CDR1 PRHDT, CDR2 FYEKMQ (reference sequence). Trimming removed 0 bases from V and 0 bases from J, with 9 bases in between. This CDR3 contains 15 residues. CDR3 sequence reads: CASSLGFGFSYEQYF. Here the CDR3 DNA reads TGTGCCAGCAGCTTAGGGTTCGGCTTCTCCTACGAGCAGTACTTC.

V gene TRBV6-6 combines with J gene TRBJ2-3, with D unresolved. Trimming removed 4 bases at V and 0 bases at J, with 14 bases between. The length of the CDR3 is 16 residues. The V gene's germline CDR1 is MNHNY and CDR2 SVGAGI (reference sequence). The CDR3 DNA sequence: TGTGCCAGCAGTTTATACCAAGTCCCTAGCACAGATACGCAGTATTTT. This translates into CASSLYQVPSTDTQYF.

The chain uses TRBV2 and TRBJ2-1; 12 bases are shared with TRBD2. Germline assignment: CDR1 SNHLY and CDR2 FYNNEI. Trimming at V came to 7 bases and at J to 9 bases, leaving 7 bases not matched to a gene. The CDR3 length is 14 residues. Written as DNA, the CDR3 is TGTGCCAGCACCCTAGCGGGAGGGCCTAGTGAGCAGTTCTTC. This translates into CASTLAGGPSEQFF.

Here the CDR3 DNA reads TGTGCCAGCAGCTTCGGGACAGGGAACTATGGCTACACCTTC. It yields the protein CASSFGTGNYGYTF. This chain joins TRBV7-2 and TRBJ1-2; TRBD1 matches at 9 bases. V was clipped by 3 bases and J by 2 bases; unmatched bases: 1. CDR1 is SGHTA, CDR2 FQGNSA, per germline. The CDR3 runs to 14 residues.

The chain has TRBV14 and TRBJ2-5; 12 bases line up with TRBD2. Germline V gives CDR1 SGHDN, CDR2 FVKESK. V gave up 0 bases and J gave up 2 bases; unmatched junction bases: 7. The length of the CDR3 is 18 residues. In DNA, the CDR3 is TGTGCCAGCAGCCAAGATCAGGAACTAGCGGGAGGACAAGAGACCCAGTACTTC. It translates to CASSQDQELAGGQETQYF.